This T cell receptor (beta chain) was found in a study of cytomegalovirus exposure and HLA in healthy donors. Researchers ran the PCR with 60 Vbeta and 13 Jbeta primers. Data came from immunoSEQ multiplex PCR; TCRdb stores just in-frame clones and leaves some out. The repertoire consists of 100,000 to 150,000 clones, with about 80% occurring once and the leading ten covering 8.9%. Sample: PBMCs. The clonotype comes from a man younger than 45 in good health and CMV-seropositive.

DNA of the CDR3: TGTGCCAGCAGCTATATCACCGGGGGCGGGGGGGCGTACAATGAGCAGTTCTTC. As protein: CASSYITGGGGAYNEQFF. This sequence joins TRBV5-4 and TRBJ2-1, with 9 bases lining up with TRBD2. CDR3 length equals 18 residues. The junction had 14 bases not matched to a gene; V was cut back by 3 bases and J by 4 bases. Germline CDR1 SGHNT, CDR2 YYREEE (reference sequence).